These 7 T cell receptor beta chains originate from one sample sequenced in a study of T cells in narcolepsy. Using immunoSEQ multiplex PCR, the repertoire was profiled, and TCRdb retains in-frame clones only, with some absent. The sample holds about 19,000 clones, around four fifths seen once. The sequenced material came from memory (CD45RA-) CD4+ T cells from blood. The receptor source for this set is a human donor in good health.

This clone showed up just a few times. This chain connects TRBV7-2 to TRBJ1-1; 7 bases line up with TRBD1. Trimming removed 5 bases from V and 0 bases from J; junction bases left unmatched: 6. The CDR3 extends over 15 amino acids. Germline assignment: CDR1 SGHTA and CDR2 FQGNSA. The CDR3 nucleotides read TGTGCCAGCAGCCCACAGGGGTCGATGAACACTGAAGCTTTCTTT. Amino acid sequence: CASSPQGSMNTEAFF.

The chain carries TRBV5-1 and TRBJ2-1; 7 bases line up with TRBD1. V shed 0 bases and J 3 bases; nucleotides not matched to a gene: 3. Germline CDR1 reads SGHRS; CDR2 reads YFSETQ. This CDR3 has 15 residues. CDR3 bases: TGCGCCAGCAGCTTGGAGGGACAGAGCTACAATGAGCAGTTCTTC. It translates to CASSLEGQSYNEQFF.

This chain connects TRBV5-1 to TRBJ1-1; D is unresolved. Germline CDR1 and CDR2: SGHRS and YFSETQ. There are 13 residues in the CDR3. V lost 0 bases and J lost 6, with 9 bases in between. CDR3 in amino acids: CASSLGELSEAFF. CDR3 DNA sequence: TGCGCCAGCAGCTTGGGGGAACTCTCTGAAGCTTTCTTT.

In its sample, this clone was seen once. CDR3 coding DNA: TGTGCCAGCAGCTTAGGGGAAGGGAACTATGGCTACACCTTC. It encodes CASSLGEGNYGYTF. The chain carries TRBV11-2 and TRBJ1-2; the D is unclear. The CDR3 loop spans 14 amino acids. Trimming took 1 base from V and 2 from J, leaving 8 bases between them. Germline V gives CDR1 SGHAT, CDR2 FQNNGV.

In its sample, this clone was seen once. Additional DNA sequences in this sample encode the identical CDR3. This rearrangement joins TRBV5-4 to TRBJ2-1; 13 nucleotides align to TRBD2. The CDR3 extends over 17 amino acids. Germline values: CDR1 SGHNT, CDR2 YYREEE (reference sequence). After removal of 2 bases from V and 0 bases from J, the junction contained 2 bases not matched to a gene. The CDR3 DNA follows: TGTGCCAGCAGCTTAAGGACTAGCGGGGGCTCCTACAATGAGCAGTTCTTC. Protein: CASSLRTSGGSYNEQFF.

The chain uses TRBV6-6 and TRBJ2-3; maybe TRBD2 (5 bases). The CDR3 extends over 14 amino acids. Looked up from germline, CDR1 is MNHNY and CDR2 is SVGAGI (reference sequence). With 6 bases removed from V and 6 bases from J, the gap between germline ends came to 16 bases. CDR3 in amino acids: CASSQVGAVDTQYF. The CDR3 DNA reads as TGTGCCAGCAGCCAAGTCGGAGCGGTCGATACGCAGTATTTT.

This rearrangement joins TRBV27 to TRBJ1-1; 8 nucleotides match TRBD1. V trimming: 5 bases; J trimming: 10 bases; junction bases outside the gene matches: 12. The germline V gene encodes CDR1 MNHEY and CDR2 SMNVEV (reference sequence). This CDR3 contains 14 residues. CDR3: CASSPQWTGLTAFF. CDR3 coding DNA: TGTGCCAGCAGTCCGCAATGGACAGGGCTCACAGCTTTCTTT.